Given below is one T cell receptor (beta chain) in context. This CDR3 has 14 amino acids. J gave up 0 bases and V 6 bases, and 0 bases lay outside the gene matches. Germline V gene lookup returns CDR1 SNHLY and CDR2 FYNNEI. The table came from immunoSEQ multiplex PCR; TCRdb's copy has only in-frame clones and leaves some out. The table shows about 67,000 clones, with approximately 90% occurring only once. The sample is drawn from a study of T cell changes during pregnancy in multiple sclerosis. The sample consisted of peripheral blood, taken in the first trimester of pregnancy. The genes are TRBV2 and TRBJ1-3; 9 nucleotides line up with TRBD1. This sequence was found in a female donor in good health, enrolled as a control in a pregnancy study. As DNA, the CDR3 is TGTGCCAGCAGGGACAGGGGCTCTGGAAACACCATATATTTT. The encoded protein is CASRDRGSGNTIYF.